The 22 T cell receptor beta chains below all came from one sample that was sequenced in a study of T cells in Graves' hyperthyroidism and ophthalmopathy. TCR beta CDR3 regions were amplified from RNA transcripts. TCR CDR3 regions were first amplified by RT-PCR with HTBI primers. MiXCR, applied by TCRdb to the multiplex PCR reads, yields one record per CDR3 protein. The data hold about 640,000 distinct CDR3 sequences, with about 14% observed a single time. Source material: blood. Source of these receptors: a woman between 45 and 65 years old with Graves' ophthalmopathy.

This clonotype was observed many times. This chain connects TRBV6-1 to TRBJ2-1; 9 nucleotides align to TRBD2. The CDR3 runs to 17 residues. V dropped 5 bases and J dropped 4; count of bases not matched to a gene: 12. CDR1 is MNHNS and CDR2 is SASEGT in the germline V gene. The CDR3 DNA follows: TGTGCCAGCAGTAGTTCCCCGACTAGCGGATGGTACAATGAGCAGTTCTTC. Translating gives CASSSSPTSGWYNEQFF.

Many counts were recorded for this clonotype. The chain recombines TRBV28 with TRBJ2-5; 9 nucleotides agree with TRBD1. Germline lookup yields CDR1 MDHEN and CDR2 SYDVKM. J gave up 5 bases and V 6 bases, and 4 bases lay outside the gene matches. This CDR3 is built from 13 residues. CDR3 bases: TGTGCCAGCAGACCCGGGACAGGGGAGACCCAGTACTTC. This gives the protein CASRPGTGETQYF. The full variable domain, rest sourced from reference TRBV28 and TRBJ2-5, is DVKVTQSSRYLVKRTGEKVFLECVQDMDHENMFWYRQDPGLGLRLIYFSYDVKMKEKGDIPEGYSVSREKKERFSLILESASTNQTSMYLCASRPGTGETQYFGPGTRLLVL.

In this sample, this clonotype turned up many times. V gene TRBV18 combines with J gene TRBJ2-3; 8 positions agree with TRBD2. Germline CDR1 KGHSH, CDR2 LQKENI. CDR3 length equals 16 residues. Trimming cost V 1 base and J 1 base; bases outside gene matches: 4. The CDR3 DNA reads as TGTGCCAGCTCACCACGGAGCGGGGGTGGCACAGATACGCAGTATTTT. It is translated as CASSPRSGGGTDTQYF.

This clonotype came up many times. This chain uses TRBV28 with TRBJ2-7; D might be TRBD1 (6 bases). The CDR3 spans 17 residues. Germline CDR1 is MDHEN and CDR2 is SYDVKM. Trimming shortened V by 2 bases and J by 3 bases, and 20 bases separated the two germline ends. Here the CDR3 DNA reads TGTGCCAGCAGTTTAACACAGAACAGGGAAATACGCTACGAGCAGTACTTC. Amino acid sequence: CASSLTQNREIRYEQYF.

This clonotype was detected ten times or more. The CDR3 loop reads CASSLGLADAQETQYF. In DNA, the CDR3 is TGTGCCAGCAGTTTAGGGCTAGCGGACGCCCAAGAGACCCAGTACTTC. V is TRBV28 and J is TRBJ2-5; 7 bases match TRBD2. The junction had 7 bases not matched to a gene; V was cut back by 2 bases and J by 1 base. The CDR3 loop spans 16 amino acids. The germline V gene encodes CDR1 MDHEN and CDR2 SYDVKM.

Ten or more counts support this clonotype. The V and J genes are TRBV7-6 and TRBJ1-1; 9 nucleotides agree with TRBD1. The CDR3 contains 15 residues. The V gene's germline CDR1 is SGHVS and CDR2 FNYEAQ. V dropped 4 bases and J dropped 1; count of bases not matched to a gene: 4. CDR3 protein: CASSSPTGGNTEAFF. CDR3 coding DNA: TGTGCCAGCAGCTCCCCGACAGGGGGGAACACTGAAGCTTTCTTT.

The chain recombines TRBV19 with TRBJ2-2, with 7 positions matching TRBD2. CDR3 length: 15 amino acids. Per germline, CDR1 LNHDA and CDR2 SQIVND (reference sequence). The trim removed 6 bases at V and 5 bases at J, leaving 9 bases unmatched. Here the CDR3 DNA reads TGTGCCAGTAGGCGGGAGTGGGGGAAGACCGGGGAGCTGTTTTTT. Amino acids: CASRREWGKTGELFF.

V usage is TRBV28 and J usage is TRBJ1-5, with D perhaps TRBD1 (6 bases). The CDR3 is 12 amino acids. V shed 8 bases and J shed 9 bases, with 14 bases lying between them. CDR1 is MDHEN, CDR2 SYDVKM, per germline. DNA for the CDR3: TGTGCCAGCGTGACAGGATATCGGCCCCAGCATTTT. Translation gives CASVTGYRPQHF.

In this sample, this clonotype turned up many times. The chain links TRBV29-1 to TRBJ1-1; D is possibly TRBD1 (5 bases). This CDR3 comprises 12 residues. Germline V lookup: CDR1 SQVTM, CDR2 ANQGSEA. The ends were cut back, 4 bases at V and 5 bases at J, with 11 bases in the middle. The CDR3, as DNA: TGCAGCGTTGGCGGGCGGGGGACTGAAGCTTTCTTT. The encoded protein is CSVGGRGTEAFF. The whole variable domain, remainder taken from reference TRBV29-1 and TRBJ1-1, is SAVISQKPSRDICQRGTSLTIQCQVDSQVTMMFWYRQQPGQSLTLIATANQGSEATYESGFVIDKFPISRPNLTFSTLTVSNMSPEDSSIYLCSVGGRGTEAFFGQGTRLTVV.

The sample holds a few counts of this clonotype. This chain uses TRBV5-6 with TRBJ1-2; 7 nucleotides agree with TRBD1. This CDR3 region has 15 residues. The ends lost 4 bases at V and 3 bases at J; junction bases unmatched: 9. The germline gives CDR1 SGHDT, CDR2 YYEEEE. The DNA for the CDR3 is TGTGCCAGCAGCAAGGGACAGCTAATTCACTATGGCTACACCTTC. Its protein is CASSKGQLIHYGYTF.

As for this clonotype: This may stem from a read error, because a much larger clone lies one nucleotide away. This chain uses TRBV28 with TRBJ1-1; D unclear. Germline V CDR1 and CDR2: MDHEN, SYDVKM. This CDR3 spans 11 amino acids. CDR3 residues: CATEVNTEASF. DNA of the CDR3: TGTGCCACGGAGGTGAACACTGAAGCTTCCTTT.

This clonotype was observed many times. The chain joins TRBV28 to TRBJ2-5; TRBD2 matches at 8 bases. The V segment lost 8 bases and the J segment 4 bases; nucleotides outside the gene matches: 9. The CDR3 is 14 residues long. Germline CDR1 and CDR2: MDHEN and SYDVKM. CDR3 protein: CASGQPGLGETQYF. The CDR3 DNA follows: TGTGCCAGCGGTCAACCGGGACTAGGAGAGACCCAGTACTTC.

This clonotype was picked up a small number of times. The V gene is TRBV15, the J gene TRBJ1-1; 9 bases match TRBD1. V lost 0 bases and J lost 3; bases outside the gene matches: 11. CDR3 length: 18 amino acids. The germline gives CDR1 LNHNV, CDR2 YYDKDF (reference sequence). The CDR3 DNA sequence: TGTGCCACCAGCAGAGATCTCCCGGGACAGGGAAGACACACTGAAGCTTTCTTT. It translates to CATSRDLPGQGRHTEAFF.

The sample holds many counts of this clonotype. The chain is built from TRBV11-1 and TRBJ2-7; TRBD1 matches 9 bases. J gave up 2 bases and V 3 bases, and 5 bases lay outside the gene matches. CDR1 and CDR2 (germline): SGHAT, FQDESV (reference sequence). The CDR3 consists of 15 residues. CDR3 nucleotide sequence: TGTGCCAGCAGCTTGTCGACAGGGGGAGCCTACGAGCAGTACTTC. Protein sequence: CASSLSTGGAYEQYF.

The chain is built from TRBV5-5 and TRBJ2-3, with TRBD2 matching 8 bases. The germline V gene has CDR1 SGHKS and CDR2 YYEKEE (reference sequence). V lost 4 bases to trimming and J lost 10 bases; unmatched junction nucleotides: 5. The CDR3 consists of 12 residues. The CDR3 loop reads CASSRGGDAQYF. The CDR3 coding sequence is TGTGCCAGCAGCCGGGGGGGGGATGCGCAGTATTTT.

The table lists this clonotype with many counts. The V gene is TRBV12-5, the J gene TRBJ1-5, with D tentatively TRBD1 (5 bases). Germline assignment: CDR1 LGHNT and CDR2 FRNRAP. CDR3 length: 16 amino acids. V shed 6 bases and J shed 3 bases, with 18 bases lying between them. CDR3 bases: TGTGCTAGTGGCCAACGTGGGGGAGCCCCCAATCAGCCCCAGCATTTT. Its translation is CASGQRGGAPNQPQHF.

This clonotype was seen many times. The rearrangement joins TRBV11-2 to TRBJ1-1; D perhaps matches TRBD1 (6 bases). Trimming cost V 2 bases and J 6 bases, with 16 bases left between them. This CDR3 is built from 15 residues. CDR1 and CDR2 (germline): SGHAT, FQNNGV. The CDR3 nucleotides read TGTGCCAGCAGCTTAATACCAGGGGAAAGGGCTGAAGCTTTCTTT. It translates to CASSLIPGERAEAFF.

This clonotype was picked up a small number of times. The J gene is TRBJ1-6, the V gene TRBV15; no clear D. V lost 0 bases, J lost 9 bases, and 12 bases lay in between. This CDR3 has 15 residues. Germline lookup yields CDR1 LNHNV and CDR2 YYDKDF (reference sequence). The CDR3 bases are TGTGCCACCAGCAGAGATCGGGCAGTTAGTTCACCCCTCCACTTT. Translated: CATSRDRAVSSPLHF. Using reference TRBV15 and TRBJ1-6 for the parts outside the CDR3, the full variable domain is DAMVIQNPRYQVTQFGKPVTLSCSQTLNHNVMYWYQQKSSQAPKLLFHYYDKDFNNEADTPDNFQSRRPNTSFCFLDIRSPGLGDTAMYLCATSRDRAVSSPLHFGNGTRLTVT.

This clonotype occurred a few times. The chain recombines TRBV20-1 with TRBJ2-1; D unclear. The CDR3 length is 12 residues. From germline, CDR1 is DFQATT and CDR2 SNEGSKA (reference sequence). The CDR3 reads CSAVKFGNEQFF. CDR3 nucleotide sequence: TGCAGCGCCGTCAAGTTCGGCAATGAGCAGTTCTTC.

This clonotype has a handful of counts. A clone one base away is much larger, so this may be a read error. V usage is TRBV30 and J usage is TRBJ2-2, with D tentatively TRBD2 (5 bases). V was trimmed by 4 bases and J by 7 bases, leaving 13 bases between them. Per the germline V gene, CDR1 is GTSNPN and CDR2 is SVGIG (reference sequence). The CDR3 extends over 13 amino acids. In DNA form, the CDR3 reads TGTGCCTGGACAATACGACGGGGCGGGGAGCTGTTTTTT. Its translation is CAWTIRRGGELFF.

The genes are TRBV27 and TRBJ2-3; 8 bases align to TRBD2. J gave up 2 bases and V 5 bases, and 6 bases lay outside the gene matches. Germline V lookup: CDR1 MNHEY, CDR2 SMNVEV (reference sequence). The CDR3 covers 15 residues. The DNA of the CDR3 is TGTGCCAGCAGTCCCTATAGCGGGAACACAGATACGCAGTATTTT. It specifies CASSPYSGNTDTQYF.

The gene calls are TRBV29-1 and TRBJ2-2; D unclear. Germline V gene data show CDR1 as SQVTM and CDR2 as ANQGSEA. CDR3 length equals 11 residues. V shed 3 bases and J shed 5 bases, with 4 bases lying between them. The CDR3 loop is CSVDATGELFF. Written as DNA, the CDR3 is TGCAGCGTTGACGCGACCGGGGAGCTGTTTTTT.